This TCR beta chain appears in the sequencing data of a study of preoperative IRX-2 immunotherapy in early breast cancer. The sample's treatment: preoperative locoregional IRX-2 cytokine immunotherapy. Preoperative locoregional IRX-2 cytokine immunotherapy was tested in the phase Ib source study. The method was immunoSEQ multiplex PCR; TCRdb's version includes in-frame clones alone and lacks a portion of them. The sample gives approximately 30,000 clones, roughly 96% of which show up once; under 7.5% is in the top ten. In this sample, this clone turned up once. Sample collection occurred from a patient treated with IRX-2 immunotherapy. This sequence originates from a human donor with breast cancer.

The CDR3 nucleotides read TGTGCCAGCAGCTTAGGGGAGAGGGGGGCGTGGGACGGCAATCAGCCCCAGCATTTT. This encodes CASSLGERGAWDGNQPQHF. This chain links TRBV7-8 with TRBJ1-5, with D perhaps TRBD1 (6 bases). Germline values: CDR1 SGHVS, CDR2 FQNEAQ. Trimming cost V 1 base and J 2 bases, with 21 bases left between them. The CDR3 is made up of 19 amino acids.